The sequence of this T cell receptor beta chain was determined in a study of T-cell memory formation after mild COVID-19. Study results and caveats: Chiefly within CM and EM were the contracting CD4+ clones; CD8+ ones were within EMRA.

TCRdb re-derived calls from the 5' RACE reads in MiXCR, one entry per CDR3 protein. Altogether about 270,000 distinct CDR3 sequences are present, approximately 18% being singletons, with the ten largest covering 23%. This clonotype was observed a few times. The antigen is undetermined. The CDR3 is 14 residues long. The V gene end was trimmed by 3 bases and the J gene end by 8 bases; junction bases not matched to a gene: 10. Germline V gives CDR1 DFQATT, CDR2 SNEGSKA (reference sequence). The specimen sequenced was PBMCs or a T cell subset sorted from them (not recorded which). This chain uses TRBV20-1 with TRBJ1-2; TRBD1 agrees at 9 bases. The receptor was derived from a man between 18 and 29 years old who had mild COVID-19 (a few samples of this study predate the infection). Cell type and time point are not known. The CDR3 is CSARGQGSSYGYTF. The CDR3 DNA sequence: TGCAGTGCTAGGGGACAGGGCAGCTCGTACGGCTACACCTTC.